A selection of T cell receptor beta chains follows, all from one sample in a study of ipilimumab plus nivolumab after autologous stem cell transplantation. Measured with immunoSEQ multiplex PCR; TCRdb has only the in-frame clones, and not every one. The data contain 15,000 to 20,000 clones, 65% to 85% of them singletons. Sample: PBMCs, taken in a trial of ipilimumab plus nivolumab as post-transplant consolidation. The receptor source for this set is a male donor with diffuse large B-cell lymphoma. Each CDR3 is given with its conserved first and last residue. A D gene is named only where the DNA matches it firmly. Clone size appears in some rows only: once, few, many, or a class for an expanded clone.

abundance	d_gene	j_gene	v_gene	CDR3aa	CDR3nt
once	TRBD1	TRBJ2-6	TRBV18	CASSQSGQGRSGANVLTF	TGTGCCAGCTCACAATCGGGACAGGGGCGCTCTGGGGCCAACGTCCTGACTTTC
once	.	TRBJ2-5	TRBV25-1	CASRKGGGETQYF	TGTGCCAGCAGAAAAGGTGGGGGCGAGACCCAGTACTTC
.	TRBD1	TRBJ2-2	TRBV29-1	CSAGQGADTGELFF	TGCAGCGCGGGACAGGGGGCGGACACCGGGGAGCTGTTTTTT
.	.	TRBJ1-2	TRBV28	CASSSTPTGTYGYTF	TGTGCCAGCAGTTCGACCCCAACAGGAACCTATGGCTACACCTTC
few	.	TRBJ2-1	TRBV7-8	CASSFPRSDEQFF	TGTGCCAGCAGCTTCCCCCGAAGCGATGAGCAGTTCTTC
.	.	TRBJ2-3	TRBV9	CASSVALSGHSTDTQYF	TGTGCCAGCAGCGTAGCTCTGAGCGGACATAGCACAGATACGCAGTATTTT
.	.	TRBJ2-7	TRBV4-1	CASRVLETGPYEQYF	TGCGCCAGCAGGGTTCTCGAAACGGGTCCCTACGAGCAGTACTTC
once	TRBD1	TRBJ2-7	TRBV7-2	CASSLLGQGAKQYF	TGTGCCAGCAGCTTATTGGGACAGGGGGCAAAGCAGTACTTC
.	.	TRBJ2-3	TRBV27	CASSPYSTDTQYF	TGTGCCAGCAGTCCCTATAGCACAGATACGCAGTATTTT
.	.	TRBJ2-3	TRBV10-2	CASSDGTAWGDTQYF	TGCGCCAGCAGTGACGGGACTGCCTGGGGTGATACGCAGTATTTT
.	.	TRBJ2-1	TRBV5-1	CASSLDRENNEQFF	TGCGCCAGCAGCTTGGATCGGGAGAACAATGAGCAGTTCTTC
once	.	TRBJ2-1	TRBV5-8	CASSLEPGPINEQFF	TGTGCCAGCAGCTTGGAACCGGGCCCGATCAATGAGCAGTTCTTC
.	.	TRBJ2-2	TRBV19	CASTSETSNTGELFF	TGTGCCAGTACCTCCGAGACATCGAACACCGGGGAGCTGTTTTTT
.	.	TRBJ2-5	TRBV7-2	CASSLAHSYQETQYF	TGTGCCAGCAGCTTAGCCCACTCGTACCAAGAGACCCAGTACTTC
.	.	TRBJ2-3	TRBV27	CASSVRTSTDTQYF	TGTGCCAGCAGTGTACGGACTAGCACAGATACGCAGTATTTT
.	.	TRBJ1-2	TRBV7-9	CASSPQGNGYTF	TGTGCCAGCAGCCCACAGGGAAATGGCTACACCTTC